This T cell receptor beta chain was obtained from a study of shared clonotypes between healthy human individuals. General study results and limits: Relative to their counterparts shared across all four donors, non-shared clonotypes exhibited diminished generation probabilities.

Template for every sorted-subset replicate PCR totaled about 200 ng DNA, approximately 30,000 T cell genomes. The repertoire was sequenced with immunoSEQ multiplex PCR; TCRdb's copy has only in-frame clones and lacks some. The table lists over a million clones, around 95% of them singletons. As regards this clone: Antigen: not known. Other DNA sequences of this sample code for an identical CDR3.

Adults of Caucasian background living in Nashville, Tennessee made up all donors. The CD4+ fraction was divided into a CD45RA+ naive subset and a CD45RA-negative memory subset. This CDR3 is 13 amino acids long. V gave up 1 base and J gave up 4 bases, with 2 bases separating them. Germline assignment: CDR1 SGHDN and CDR2 FVKESK. Sequenced material: naive CD4+ T cells sorted from blood. Subset specified: CD45RA+ positively selected. The TCR comes from a man aged 30 to 45 in good health. The chain carries TRBV14 and TRBJ2-6; no clear D. This chain's CDR3 is CASSQVGANVLTF. DNA of the CDR3: TGTGCCAGCAGCCAAGTCGGGGCCAACGTCCTGACTTTC.